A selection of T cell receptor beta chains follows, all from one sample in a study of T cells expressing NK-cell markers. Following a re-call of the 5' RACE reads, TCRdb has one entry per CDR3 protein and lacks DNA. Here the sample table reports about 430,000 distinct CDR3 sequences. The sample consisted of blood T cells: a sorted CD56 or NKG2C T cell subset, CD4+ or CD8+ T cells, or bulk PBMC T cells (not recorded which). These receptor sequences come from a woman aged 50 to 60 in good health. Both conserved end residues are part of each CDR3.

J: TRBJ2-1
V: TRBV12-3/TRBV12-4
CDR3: CASSPYRGYDRDEQFF

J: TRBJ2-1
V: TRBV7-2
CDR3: CASSRGWGDEQFF

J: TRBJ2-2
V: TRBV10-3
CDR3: CAILRVPNTGELFF

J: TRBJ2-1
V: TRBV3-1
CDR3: CASSPDFYEQFF

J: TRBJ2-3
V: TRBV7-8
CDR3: CASSLVPSGRGTQYF

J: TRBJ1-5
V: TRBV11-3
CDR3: CASSLACYQPQHF

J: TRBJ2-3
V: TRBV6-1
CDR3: CASSEAGTSTDTQYF

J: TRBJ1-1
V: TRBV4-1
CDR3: CASTQLPGTEAFF

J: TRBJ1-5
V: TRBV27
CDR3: CASSRPGTEDPPQHF

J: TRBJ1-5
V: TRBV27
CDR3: CASSTRLDQPQHF

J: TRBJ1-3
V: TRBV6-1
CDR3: CASSEKTDDRFSGNTIYF